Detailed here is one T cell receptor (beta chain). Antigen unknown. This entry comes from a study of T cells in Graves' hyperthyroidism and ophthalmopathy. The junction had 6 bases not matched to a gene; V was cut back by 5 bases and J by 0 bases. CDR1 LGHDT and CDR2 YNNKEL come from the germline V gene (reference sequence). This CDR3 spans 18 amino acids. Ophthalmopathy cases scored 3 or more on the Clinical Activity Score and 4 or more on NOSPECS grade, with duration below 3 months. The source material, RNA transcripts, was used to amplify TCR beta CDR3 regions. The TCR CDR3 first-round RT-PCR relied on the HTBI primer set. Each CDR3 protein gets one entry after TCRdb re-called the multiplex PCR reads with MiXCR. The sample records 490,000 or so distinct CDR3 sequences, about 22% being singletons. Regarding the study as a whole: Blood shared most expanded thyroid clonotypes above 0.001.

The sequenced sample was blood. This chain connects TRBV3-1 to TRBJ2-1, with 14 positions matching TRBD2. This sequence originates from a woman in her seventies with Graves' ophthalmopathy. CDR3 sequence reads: CASSSTSGRVSSYNEQFF. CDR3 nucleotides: TGTGCCAGCAGCTCGACTAGCGGGAGGGTGTCCTCCTACAATGAGCAGTTCTTC.